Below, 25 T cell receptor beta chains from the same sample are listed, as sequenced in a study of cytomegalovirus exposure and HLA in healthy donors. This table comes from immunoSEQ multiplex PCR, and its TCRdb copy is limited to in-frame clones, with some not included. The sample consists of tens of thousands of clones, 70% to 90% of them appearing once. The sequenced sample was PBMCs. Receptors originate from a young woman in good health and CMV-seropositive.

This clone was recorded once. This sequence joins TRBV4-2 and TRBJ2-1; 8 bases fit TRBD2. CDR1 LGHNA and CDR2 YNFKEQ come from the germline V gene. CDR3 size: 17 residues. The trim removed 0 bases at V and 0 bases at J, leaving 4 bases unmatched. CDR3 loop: CASSQDRSGSSYNEQFF. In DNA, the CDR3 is TGTGCCAGCAGCCAAGACCGGAGCGGGAGCTCCTACAATGAGCAGTTCTTC.

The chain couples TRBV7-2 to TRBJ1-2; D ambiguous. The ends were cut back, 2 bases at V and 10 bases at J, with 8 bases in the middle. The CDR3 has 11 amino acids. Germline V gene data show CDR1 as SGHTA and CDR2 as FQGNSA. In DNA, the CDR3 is TGTGCCAGCAGCTTATCGGTTGACTACACCTTC. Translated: CASSLSVDYTF.

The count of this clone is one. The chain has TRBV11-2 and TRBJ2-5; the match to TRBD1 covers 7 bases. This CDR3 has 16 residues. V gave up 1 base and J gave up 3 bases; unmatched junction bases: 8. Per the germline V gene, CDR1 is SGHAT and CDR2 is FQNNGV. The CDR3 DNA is TGTGCCAGCAGCTTAGCGGCCCCCGACAGGGAAGAGACCCAGTACTTC. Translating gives CASSLAAPDREETQYF. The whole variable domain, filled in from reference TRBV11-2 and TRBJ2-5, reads EAGVAQSPRYKIIEKRQSVAFWCNPISGHATLYWYQQILGQGPKLLIQFQNNGVVDDSQLPKDRFSAERLKGVDSTLKIQPAKLEDSAVYLCASSLAAPDREETQYFGPGTRLLVL.

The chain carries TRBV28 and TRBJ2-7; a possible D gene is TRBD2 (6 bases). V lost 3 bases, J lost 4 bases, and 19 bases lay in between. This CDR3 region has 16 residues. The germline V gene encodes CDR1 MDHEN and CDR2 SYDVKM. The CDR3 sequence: CASSFSRTQRGYEQYF. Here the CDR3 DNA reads TGTGCCAGCAGTTTTTCTAGGACTCAACGGGGGTACGAGCAGTACTTC. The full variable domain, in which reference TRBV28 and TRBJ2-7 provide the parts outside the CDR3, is DVKVTQSSRYLVKRTGEKVFLECVQDMDHENMFWYRQDPGLGLRLIYFSYDVKMKEKGDIPEGYSVSREKKERFSLILESASTNQTSMYLCASSFSRTQRGYEQYFGPGTRLTVT.

CDR3 DNA: TGTGCCAGCAGTTTAAGGGCAGGGGGCCTGAGGGGCACTGAAGCTTTCTTT. Translation: CASSLRAGGLRGTEAFF. The J gene is TRBJ1-1, the V gene TRBV28; 8 bases are a match to TRBD1. CDR3 length equals 17 residues. CDR1 is MDHEN and CDR2 is SYDVKM in the germline V gene. V shed 2 bases and J 4 bases; nucleotides not matched to a gene: 12.

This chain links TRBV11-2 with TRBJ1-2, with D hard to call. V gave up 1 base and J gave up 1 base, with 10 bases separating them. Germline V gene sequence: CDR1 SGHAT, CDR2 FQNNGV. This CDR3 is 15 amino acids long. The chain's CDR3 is CASSLGSLFNYGYTF. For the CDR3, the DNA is TGTGCCAGCAGCTTAGGCAGTCTGTTTAACTATGGCTACACCTTC.

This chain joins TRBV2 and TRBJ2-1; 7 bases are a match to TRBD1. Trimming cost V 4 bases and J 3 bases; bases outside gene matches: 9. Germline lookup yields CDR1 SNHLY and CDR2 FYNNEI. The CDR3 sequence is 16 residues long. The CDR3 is CASSGQQGKNYNEQFF. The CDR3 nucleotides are TGTGCCAGCAGTGGACAACAGGGGAAAAACTACAATGAGCAGTTCTTC.

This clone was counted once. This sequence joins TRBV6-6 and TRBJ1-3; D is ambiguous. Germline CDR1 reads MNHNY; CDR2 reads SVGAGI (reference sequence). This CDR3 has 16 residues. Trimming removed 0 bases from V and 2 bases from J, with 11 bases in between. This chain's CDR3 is CASSYSTGSTGNTIYF. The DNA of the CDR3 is TGTGCCAGCAGTTACTCGACGGGTTCAACTGGAAACACCATATATTTT.

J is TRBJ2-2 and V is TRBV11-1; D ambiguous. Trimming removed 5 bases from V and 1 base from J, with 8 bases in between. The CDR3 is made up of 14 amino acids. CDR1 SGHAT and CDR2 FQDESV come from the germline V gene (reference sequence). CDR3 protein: CASSTAQNTGELFF. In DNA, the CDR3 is TGTGCCAGCAGCACAGCACAGAACACCGGGGAGCTGTTTTTT. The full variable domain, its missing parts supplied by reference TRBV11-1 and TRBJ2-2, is EAEVAQSPRYKITEKSQAVAFWCDPISGHATLYWYRQILGQGPELLVQFQDESVVDDSQLPKDRFSAERLKGVDSTLKIQPAELGDSAMYLCASSTAQNTGELFFGEGSRLTVL.

Here the CDR3 reads CASSSTKRGGFGHEQFF. The CDR3 DNA sequence: TGTGCCAGCAGCTCGACAAAGCGGGGGGGCTTTGGTCATGAGCAGTTCTTC. The rearrangement joins TRBV7-2 to TRBJ2-1; 10 bases are a match to TRBD2. V shed 4 bases and J 8 bases; nucleotides not matched to a gene: 14. CDR3 length equals 17 residues. Per germline, CDR1 SGHTA and CDR2 FQGNSA.

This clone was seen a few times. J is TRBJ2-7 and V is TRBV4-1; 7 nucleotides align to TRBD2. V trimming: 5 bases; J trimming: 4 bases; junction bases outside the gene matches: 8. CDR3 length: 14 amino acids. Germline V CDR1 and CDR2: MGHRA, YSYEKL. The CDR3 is CASSELAELYEQYF. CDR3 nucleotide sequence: TGCGCCAGCAGCGAGCTAGCGGAGCTGTACGAGCAGTACTTC.

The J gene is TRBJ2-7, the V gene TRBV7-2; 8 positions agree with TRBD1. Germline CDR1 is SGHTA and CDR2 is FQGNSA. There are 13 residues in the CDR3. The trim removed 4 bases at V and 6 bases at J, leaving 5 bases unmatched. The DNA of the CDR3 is TGTGCCAGCAGCTCTCGGACAGGGTTCGAGCAGTACTTC. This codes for CASSSRTGFEQYF.

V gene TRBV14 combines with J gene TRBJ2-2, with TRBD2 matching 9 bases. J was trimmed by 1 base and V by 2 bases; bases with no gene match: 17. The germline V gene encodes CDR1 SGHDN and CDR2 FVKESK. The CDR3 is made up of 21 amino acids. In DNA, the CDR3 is TGTGCCAGCAGCCAATGGGGTAGGGCTAGCGGGAAGGTCGAGAACACCGGGGAGCTGTTTTTT. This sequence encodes CASSQWGRASGKVENTGELFF.

CDR3 in DNA: TGTGCCAGCAGTCACTACAGGGACGGTGGGGAGACCCAGTACTTC. This sequence encodes CASSHYRDGGETQYF. The rearrangement uses TRBV28 and TRBJ2-5; a weak D match, TRBD1 (6 bases). Germline V lookup: CDR1 MDHEN, CDR2 SYDVKM. Trimming pared 5 bases from V and 5 bases from J, leaving 18 bases between. CDR3 length equals 15 residues.

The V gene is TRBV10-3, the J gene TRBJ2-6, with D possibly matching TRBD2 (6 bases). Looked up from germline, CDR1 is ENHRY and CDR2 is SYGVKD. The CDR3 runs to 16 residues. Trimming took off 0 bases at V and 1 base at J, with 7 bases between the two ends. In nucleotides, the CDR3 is TGTGCCATCAGTGAGTCCGGGGGATCTGGGGCCAACGTCCTGACTTTC. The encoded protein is CAISESGGSGANVLTF.

CDR3 sequence: CASSQEATEAFF. The CDR3, as DNA: TGTGCCAGCAGCCAAGAAGCCACTGAAGCTTTCTTT. The chain recombines TRBV4-2 with TRBJ1-1, with D uncertain. V lost 0 bases, J lost 4 bases, and 3 bases lay in between. The germline V gene encodes CDR1 LGHNA and CDR2 YNFKEQ. The CDR3 contains 12 residues.

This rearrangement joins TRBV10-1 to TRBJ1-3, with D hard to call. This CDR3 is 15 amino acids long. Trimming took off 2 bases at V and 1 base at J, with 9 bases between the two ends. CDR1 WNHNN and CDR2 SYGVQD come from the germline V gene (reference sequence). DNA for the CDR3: TGCGCCAGCAGTGAGGCGGTGGATTCTGGAAACACCATATATTTT. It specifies CASSEAVDSGNTIYF.

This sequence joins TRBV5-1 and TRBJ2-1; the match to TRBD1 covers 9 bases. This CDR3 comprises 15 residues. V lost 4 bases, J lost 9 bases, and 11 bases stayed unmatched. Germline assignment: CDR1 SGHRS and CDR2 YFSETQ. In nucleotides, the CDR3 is TGCGCCAGCAGCCAGCCGGGACAGGGTGCATCTGAGCAGTTCTTC. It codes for CASSQPGQGASEQFF.

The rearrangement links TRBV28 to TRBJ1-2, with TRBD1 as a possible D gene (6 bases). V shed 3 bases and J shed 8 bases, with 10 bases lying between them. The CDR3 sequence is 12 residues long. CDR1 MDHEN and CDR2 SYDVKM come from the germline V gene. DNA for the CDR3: TGTGCCAGCAGTTTTATTGGGGGCGGCTACACCTTC. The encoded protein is CASSFIGGGYTF.

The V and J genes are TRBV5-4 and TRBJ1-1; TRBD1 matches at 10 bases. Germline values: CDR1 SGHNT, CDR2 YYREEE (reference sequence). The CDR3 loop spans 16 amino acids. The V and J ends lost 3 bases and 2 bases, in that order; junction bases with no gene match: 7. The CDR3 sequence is CASSSADRGSNTEAFF. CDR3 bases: TGTGCCAGCAGCTCCGCGGACAGGGGGAGCAACACTGAAGCTTTCTTT.

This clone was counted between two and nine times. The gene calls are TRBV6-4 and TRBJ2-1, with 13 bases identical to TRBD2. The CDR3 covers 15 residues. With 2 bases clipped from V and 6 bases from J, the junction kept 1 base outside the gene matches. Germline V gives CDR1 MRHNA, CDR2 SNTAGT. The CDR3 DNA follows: TGTGCCAGCAGTGACACTAGCGGGGGGGCCAATGAGCAGTTCTTC. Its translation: CASSDTSGGANEQFF.

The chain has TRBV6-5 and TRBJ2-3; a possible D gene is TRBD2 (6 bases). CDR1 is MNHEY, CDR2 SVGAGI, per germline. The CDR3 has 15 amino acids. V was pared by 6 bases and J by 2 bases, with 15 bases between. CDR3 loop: CASRPRRGITDTQYF. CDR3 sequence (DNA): TGTGCCAGCAGGCCGAGGAGGGGCATCACAGATACGCAGTATTTT.

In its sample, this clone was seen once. The CDR3 nucleotides read TGCAGCGTTTTGGCAGGGGGCTCTGGAGATACGCAGTATTTT. Encoded protein: CSVLAGGSGDTQYF. The chain is built from TRBV29-1 and TRBJ2-3, with 8 nucleotides matching TRBD1. V shed 5 bases, J shed 5 bases, and the junction held 9 bases outside the gene matches. The CDR3 contains 14 residues. Germline CDR1 is SQVTM and CDR2 is ANQGSEA.

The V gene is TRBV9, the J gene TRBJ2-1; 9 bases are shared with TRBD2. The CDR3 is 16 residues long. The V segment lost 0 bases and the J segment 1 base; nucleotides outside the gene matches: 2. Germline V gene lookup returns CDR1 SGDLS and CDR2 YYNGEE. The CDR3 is CASSVDAGGSYNEQFF. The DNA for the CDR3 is TGTGCCAGCAGCGTAGACGCGGGAGGGTCCTACAATGAGCAGTTCTTC.

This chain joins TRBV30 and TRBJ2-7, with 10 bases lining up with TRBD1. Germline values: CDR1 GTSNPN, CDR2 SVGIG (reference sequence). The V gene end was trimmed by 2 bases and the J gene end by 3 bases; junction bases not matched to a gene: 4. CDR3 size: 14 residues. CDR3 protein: CAWSIGTGDYEQYF. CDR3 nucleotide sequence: TGTGCCTGGAGTATAGGGACAGGGGACTACGAGCAGTACTTC.